This T cell receptor (beta chain) was observed in a study of blood T cell repertoires in COVID-19. This table comes from immunoSEQ multiplex PCR, and its TCRdb copy is limited to in-frame clones, with some not included. Of around 31,000 clones in the sample, approximately 91% were seen once. The germline V gene encodes CDR1 MNHEY and CDR2 SVGAGI. The CDR3 has 14 amino acids. Unmatched junction bases numbered 7, after V lost 6 bases and J lost 3 bases. During active infection, Seattle patients enrolled and were then monitored through disease. The sequencing sample was made of peripheral blood. The sequence was collected from a man aged 55 to 70 with COVID-19, enrolled during active disease. This chain links TRBV6-5 with TRBJ2-7; TRBD2 matches at 8 bases. The CDR3 region has the DNA TGTGCCAGCAGGATTAGCGGGAACGACTACGAGCAGTACTTC. Translation: CASRISGNDYEQYF.